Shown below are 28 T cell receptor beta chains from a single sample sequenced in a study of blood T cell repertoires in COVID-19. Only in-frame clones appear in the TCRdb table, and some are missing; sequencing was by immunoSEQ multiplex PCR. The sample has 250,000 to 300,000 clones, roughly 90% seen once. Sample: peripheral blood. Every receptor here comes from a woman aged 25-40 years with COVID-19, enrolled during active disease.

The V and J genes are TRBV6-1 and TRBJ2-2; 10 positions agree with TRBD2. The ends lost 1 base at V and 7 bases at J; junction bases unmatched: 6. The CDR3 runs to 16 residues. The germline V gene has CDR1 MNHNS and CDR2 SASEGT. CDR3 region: CASSEVLAGVGGELFF. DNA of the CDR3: TGTGCCAGCAGTGAAGTCCTAGCGGGAGTGGGCGGGGAGCTGTTTTTT.

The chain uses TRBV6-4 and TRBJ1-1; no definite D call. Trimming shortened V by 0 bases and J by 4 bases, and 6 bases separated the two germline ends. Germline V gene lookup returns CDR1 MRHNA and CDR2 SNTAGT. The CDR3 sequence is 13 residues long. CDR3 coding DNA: TGTGCCAGCAGTGACTCGCGGGGCACTGAAGCTTTCTTT. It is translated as CASSDSRGTEAFF.

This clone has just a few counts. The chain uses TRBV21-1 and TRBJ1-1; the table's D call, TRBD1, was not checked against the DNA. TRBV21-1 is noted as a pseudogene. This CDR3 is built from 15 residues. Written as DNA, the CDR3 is TGTGCCAGCAGCAAATGTTCCGGGACAGCCGGTGAAGCTTTCTTT. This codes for CASSKCSGTAGEAFF.

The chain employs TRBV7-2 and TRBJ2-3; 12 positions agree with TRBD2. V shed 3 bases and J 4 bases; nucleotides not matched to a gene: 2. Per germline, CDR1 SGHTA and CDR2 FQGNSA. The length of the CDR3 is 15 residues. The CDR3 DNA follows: TGTGCCAGCAGCTTGACTAGCGGGAGACCAGATACGCAGTATTTT. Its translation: CASSLTSGRPDTQYF.

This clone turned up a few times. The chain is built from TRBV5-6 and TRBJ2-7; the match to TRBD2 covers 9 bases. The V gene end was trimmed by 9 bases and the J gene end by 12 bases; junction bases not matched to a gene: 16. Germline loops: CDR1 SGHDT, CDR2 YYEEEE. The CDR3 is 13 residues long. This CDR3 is CATSYGSGSKVYF. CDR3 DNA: TGTGCCACCTCCTACGGTAGCGGGAGTAAAGTGTACTTC.

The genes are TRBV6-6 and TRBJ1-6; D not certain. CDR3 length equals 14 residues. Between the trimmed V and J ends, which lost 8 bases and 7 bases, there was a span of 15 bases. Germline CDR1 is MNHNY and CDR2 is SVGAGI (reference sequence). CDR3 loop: CASHENARNSPLHF. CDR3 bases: TGTGCCAGCCATGAGAACGCCCGGAATTCACCCCTCCACTTT.

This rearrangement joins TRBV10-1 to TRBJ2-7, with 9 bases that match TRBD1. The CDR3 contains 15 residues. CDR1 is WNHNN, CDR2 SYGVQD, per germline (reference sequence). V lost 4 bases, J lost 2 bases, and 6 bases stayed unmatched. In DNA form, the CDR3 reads TGCGCCAGCAGTGGATACAGGGGGCGCACCTACGAGCAGTACTTC. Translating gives CASSGYRGRTYEQYF.

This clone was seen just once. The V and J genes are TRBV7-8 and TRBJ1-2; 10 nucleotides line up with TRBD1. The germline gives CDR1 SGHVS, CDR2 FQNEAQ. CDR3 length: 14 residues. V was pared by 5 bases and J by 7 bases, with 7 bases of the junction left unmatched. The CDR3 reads CASSRGTGVAGYTF. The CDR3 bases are TGTGCCAGCAGCCGGGGGACAGGGGTGGCTGGCTACACCTTC.

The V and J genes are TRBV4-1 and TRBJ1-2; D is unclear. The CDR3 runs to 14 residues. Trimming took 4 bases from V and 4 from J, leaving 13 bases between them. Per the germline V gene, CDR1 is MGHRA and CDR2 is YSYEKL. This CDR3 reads CASSLAGRPYGYTF. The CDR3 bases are TGCGCCAGCAGCCTCGCGGGCCGCCCCTATGGCTACACCTTC.

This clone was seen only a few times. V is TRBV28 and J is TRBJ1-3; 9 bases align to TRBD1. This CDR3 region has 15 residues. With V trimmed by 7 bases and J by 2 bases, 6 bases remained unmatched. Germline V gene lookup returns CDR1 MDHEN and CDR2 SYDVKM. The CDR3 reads CASIPQGATGNTIYF. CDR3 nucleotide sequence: TGTGCCAGCATTCCACAGGGGGCCACTGGAAACACCATATATTTT.

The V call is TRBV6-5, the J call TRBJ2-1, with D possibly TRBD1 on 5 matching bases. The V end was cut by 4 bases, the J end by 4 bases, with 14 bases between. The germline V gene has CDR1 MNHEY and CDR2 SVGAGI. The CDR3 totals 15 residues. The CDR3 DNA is TGTGCCAGCAGTTCTGGGGCTGACCGTTACAATGAGCAGTTCTTC. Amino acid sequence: CASSSGADRYNEQFF.

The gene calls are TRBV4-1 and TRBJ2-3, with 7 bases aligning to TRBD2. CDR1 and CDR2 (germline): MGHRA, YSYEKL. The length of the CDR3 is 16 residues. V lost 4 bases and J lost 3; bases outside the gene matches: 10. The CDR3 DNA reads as TGCGCCAGCAGCCTAGGGAGGGCGCGAGGGACAGATACGCAGTATTTT. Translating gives CASSLGRARGTDTQYF.

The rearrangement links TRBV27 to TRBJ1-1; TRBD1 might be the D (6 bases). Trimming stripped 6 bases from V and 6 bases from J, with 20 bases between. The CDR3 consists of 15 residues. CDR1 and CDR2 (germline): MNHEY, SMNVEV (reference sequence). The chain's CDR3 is CASRLGTTGTAEAFF. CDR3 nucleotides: TGTGCCAGCAGACTAGGGACAACAGGGACCGCTGAAGCTTTCTTT.

In DNA, the CDR3 is TGTGCCAGCAGCCCAAACCCCGGGACAGGGACCTACGAGCAGTACTTC. As protein: CASSPNPGTGTYEQYF. The V call is TRBV7-8, the J call TRBJ2-7; 9 bases align to TRBD1. The V segment lost 5 bases and the J segment 2 bases; nucleotides outside the gene matches: 10. The germline V gene has CDR1 SGHVS and CDR2 FQNEAQ. CDR3 size: 16 residues. The whole variable domain, filled in from reference TRBV7-8 and TRBJ2-7, reads GAGVSQSPRYKVAKRGQDVALRCDPISGHVSLFWYQQALGQGPEFLTYFQNEAQLDKSGLPSDRFFAERPEGSVSTLKIQRTQQEDSAVYLCASSPNPGTGTYEQYFGPGTRLTVT.

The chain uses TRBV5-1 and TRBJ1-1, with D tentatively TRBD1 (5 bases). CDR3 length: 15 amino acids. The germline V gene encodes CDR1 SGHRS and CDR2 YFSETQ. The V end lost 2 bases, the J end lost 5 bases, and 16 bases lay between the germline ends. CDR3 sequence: CASSFGSGRRTEAFF. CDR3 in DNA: TGCGCCAGCAGCTTCGGTTCAGGGCGACGAACTGAAGCTTTCTTT. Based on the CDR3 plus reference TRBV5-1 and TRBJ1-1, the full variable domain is KAGVTQTPRYLIKTRGQQVTLSCSPISGHRSVSWYQQTPGQGLQFLFEYFSETQRNKGNFPGRFSGRQFSNSRSEMNVSTLELGDSALYLCASSFGSGRRTEAFFGQGTRLTVV.

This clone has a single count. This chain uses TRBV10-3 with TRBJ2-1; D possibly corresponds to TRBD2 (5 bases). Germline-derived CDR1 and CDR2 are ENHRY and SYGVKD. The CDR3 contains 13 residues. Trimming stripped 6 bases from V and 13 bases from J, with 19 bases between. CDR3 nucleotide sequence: TGTGCCATCAGCGACGAAACTAGTGCCGGCCAGTTCTTC. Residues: CAISDETSAGQFF.

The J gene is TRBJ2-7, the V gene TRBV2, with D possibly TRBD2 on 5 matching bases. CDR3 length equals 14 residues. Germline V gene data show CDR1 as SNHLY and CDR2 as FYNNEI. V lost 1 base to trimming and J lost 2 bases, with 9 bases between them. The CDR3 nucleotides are TGTGCCAGCAGTGAAGTGGAGGTGGCCTACGAGCAGTACTTC. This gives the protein CASSEVEVAYEQYF.

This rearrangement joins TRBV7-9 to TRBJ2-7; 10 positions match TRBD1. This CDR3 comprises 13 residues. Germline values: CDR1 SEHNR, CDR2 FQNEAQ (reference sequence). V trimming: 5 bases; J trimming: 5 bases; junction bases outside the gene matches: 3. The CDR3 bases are TGTGCCAGCAGCAGACAGGGGGCCAACGAGCAGTACTTC. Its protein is CASSRQGANEQYF.

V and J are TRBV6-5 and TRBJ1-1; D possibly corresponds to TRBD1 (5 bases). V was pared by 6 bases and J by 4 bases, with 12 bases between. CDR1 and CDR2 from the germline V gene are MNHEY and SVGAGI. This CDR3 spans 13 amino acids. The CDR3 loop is CASSSGQGTEAFF. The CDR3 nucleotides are TGTGCCAGCAGCTCAGGGCAGGGCACTGAAGCTTTCTTT.

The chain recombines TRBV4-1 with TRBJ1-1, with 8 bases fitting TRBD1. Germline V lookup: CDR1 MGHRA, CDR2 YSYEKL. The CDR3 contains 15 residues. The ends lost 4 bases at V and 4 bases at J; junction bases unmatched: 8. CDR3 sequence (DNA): TGCGCCAGCAGCCTTAGTCAGGGGGCGACCACTGAAGCTTTCTTT. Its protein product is CASSLSQGATTEAFF.

CDR3 nucleotides: TGTGCCAGCAGTACCGGGACAAATGAAAAACTGTTTTTT. It codes for CASSTGTNEKLFF. The chain is built from TRBV6-5 and TRBJ1-4; maybe TRBD1 (6 bases). Germline V lookup: CDR1 MNHEY, CDR2 SVGAGI. Trimming left V 5 bases short and J 5 bases short, with 9 bases between. The CDR3 extends over 13 amino acids.

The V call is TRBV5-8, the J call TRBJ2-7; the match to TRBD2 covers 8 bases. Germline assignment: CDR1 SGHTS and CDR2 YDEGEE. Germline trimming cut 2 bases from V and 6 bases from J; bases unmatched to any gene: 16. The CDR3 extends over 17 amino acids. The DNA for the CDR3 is TGTGCCAGCAGCTTCTATCCCGGGGGGGGCGCATTCGGCGAGCAGTACTTC. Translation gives CASSFYPGGGAFGEQYF.

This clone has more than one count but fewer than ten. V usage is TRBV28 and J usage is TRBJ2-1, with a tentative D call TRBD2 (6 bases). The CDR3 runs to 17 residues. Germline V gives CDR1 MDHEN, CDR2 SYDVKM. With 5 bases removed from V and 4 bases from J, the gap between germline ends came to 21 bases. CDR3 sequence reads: CASSPPTGQEGYNEQFF. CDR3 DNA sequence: TGTGCCAGCAGTCCCCCGACCGGGCAGGAGGGTTACAATGAGCAGTTCTTC. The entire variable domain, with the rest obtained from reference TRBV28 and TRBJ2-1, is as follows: DVKVTQSSRYLVKRTGEKVFLECVQDMDHENMFWYRQDPGLGLRLIYFSYDVKMKEKGDIPEGYSVSREKKERFSLILESASTNQTSMYLCASSPPTGQEGYNEQFFGPGTRLTVL.

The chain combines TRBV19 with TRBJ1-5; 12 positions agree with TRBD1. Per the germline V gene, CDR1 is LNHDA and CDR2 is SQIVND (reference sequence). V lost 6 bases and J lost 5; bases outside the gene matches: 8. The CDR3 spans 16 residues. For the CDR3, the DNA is TGTGCCAGTAGGATTATCGGGACAGGGGGCGATCAGCCCCAGCATTTT. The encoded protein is CASRIIGTGGDQPQHF.

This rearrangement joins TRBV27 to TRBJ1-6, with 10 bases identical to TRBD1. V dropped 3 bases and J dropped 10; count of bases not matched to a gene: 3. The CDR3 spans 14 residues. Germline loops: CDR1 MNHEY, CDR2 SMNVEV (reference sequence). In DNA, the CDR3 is TGTGCCAGCAGTTTGGGACAGGGGCGATCACCCCTCCACTTT. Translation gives CASSLGQGRSPLHF.

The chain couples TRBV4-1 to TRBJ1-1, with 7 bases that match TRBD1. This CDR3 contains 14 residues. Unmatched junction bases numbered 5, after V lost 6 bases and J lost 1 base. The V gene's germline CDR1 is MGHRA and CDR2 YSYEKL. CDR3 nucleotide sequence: TGCGCCAGCAGTCCGACAGGGCGGAACACTGAAGCTTTCTTT. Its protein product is CASSPTGRNTEAFF.

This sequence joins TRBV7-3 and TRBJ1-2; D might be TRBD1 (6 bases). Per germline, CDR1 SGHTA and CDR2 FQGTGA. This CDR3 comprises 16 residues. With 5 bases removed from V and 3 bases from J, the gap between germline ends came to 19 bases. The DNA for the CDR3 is TGTGCCAGCAGCCCCTCGGGGGGGCTGGGGGACTATGGCTACACCTTC. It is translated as CASSPSGGLGDYGYTF. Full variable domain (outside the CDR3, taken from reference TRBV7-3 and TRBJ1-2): GAGVSQTPSNKVTEKGKYVELRCDPISGHTALYWYRQSLGQGPEFLIYFQGTGAADDSGLPNDRFFAVRPEGSVSTLKIQRTERGDSAVYLCASSPSGGLGDYGYTFGSGTRLTVV.

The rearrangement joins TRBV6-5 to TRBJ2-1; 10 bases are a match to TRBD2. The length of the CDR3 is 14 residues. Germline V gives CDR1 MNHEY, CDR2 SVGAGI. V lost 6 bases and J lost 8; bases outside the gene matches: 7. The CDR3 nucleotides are TGTGCCAGCAGACCTAGCGGGAGATCGGATGAGCAGTTCTTC. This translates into CASRPSGRSDEQFF.